The sequence of this T cell receptor beta chain was determined in a study of cytomegalovirus exposure and HLA in healthy donors. Study-wide results and limits: According to a subsequent analysis, TCR clusters from the first cohort were inclined to appear together in the 90 to 150 validation repertoires.

The repertoire was sequenced with immunoSEQ multiplex PCR; TCRdb's copy has only in-frame clones and lacks some. The sample has some 250,000 clones; 90% are singletons. The CDR3 contains 12 residues. V lost 5 bases to trimming and J lost 5 bases, with 6 bases between them. Germline CDR1 and CDR2: LNHDA and SQIVND (reference sequence). Comment on this clone: Its matching antigen is unknown.

Sequencing was carried out using PBMCs. The chain links TRBV19 to TRBJ2-2; D not certain. This clonotype was obtained from a woman aged 25 to 39 in good health and CMV-seronegative. CDR3 DNA: TGTGCCAGTAGTTGGTTAACCGGGGAGCTGTTTTTT. This gives the protein CASSWLTGELFF.